Listed here are 13 T cell receptor beta chains from one sample, sequenced in a study of shared clonotypes between healthy human individuals. Generated by immunoSEQ multiplex PCR, the TCRdb table keeps only in-frame clones and is missing some. This sample carries some 500,000 clones, around 96% of them seen once, and the ten largest clones take about 0.068%. The sample comprised naive CD4+ T cells sorted from blood. Described subset: CD45RA+ positively selected. The source of these receptors is a woman in her twenties or thirties in good health.

The V call is TRBV2, the J call TRBJ1-5, with a possible D match to TRBD1 (5 bases). The length of the CDR3 is 16 residues. Germline V lookup: CDR1 SNHLY, CDR2 FYNNEI. Trimming removed 0 bases from V and 1 base from J, with 10 bases in between. CDR3 region: CASSEAEGYSNQPQHF. The CDR3 DNA sequence: TGTGCCAGCAGTGAAGCAGAGGGGTACAGCAATCAGCCCCAGCATTTT.

For the CDR3, the DNA is TGTGCCAGCAGTGGACCTTCTCCAAGTTCGGATACGCAGTATTTT. It is translated as CASSGPSPSSDTQYF. The chain is built from TRBV2 and TRBJ2-3, with no clear D. The CDR3 spans 15 residues. Germline loops: CDR1 SNHLY, CDR2 FYNNEI. The V gene lost 4 bases and the J gene lost 6 bases, with 17 bases spanning the gap.

The chain joins TRBV28 to TRBJ2-7; 9 bases fit TRBD1. Germline CDR1 is MDHEN and CDR2 is SYDVKM. Germline trimming cut 6 bases from V and 7 bases from J; bases unmatched to any gene: 10. CDR3 size: 14 residues. CDR3 sequence reads: CASRRDRVVSEQYF. The CDR3 DNA reads TGTGCCAGCAGAAGGGACAGGGTCGTAAGTGAGCAGTACTTC.

The chain recombines TRBV10-3 with TRBJ1-5, with 10 bases that match TRBD1. Per the germline V gene, CDR1 is ENHRY and CDR2 is SYGVKD. The CDR3 spans 19 residues. The junction had 8 bases not matched to a gene; V was cut back by 0 bases and J by 0 bases. The CDR3 reads CAISESQDRGYYSNQPQHF. CDR3 coding DNA: TGTGCCATCAGTGAGTCACAGGACAGGGGGTACTATAGCAATCAGCCCCAGCATTTT.

This chain links TRBV18 with TRBJ2-1; 8 bases align to TRBD2. The germline V gene has CDR1 KGHSH and CDR2 LQKENI. V lost 3 bases, J lost 2 bases, and 3 bases stayed unmatched. The CDR3 spans 15 residues. The CDR3 region has the DNA TGTGCCAGCTCACCTAGCGGGATGACCTACAATGAGCAGTTCTTC. It encodes CASSPSGMTYNEQFF.

The V call is TRBV5-1, the J call TRBJ1-4; the match to TRBD1 covers 10 bases. Germline V gene lookup returns CDR1 SGHRS and CDR2 YFSETQ. The CDR3 is made up of 18 amino acids. With 2 bases clipped from V and 3 bases from J, the junction kept 10 bases outside the gene matches. CDR3 nucleotides: TGCGCCAGCAGCTTCCGGGGACAGGGGATAGCGTCTAATGAAAAACTGTTTTTT. Translation gives CASSFRGQGIASNEKLFF. The full variable domain, rest sourced from reference TRBV5-1 and TRBJ1-4, is KAGVTQTPRYLIKTRGQQVTLSCSPISGHRSVSWYQQTPGQGLQFLFEYFSETQRNKGNFPGRFSGRQFSNSRSEMNVSTLELGDSALYLCASSFRGQGIASNEKLFFGSGTQLSVL.

V usage is TRBV5-1 and J usage is TRBJ1-5; no firm D call. CDR3 size: 15 residues. Trimming removed 1 base from V and 0 bases from J, with 8 bases in between. The germline gives CDR1 SGHRS, CDR2 YFSETQ. The CDR3 reads CASSLSPGSNQPQHF. DNA for the CDR3: TGCGCCAGCAGCTTGTCCCCTGGTAGCAATCAGCCCCAGCATTTT.

The V and J genes are TRBV15 and TRBJ2-3; 9 bases map to TRBD2. V trimming: 5 bases; J trimming: 4 bases; junction bases outside the gene matches: 10. The CDR3 has 16 residues. Germline V gives CDR1 LNHNV, CDR2 YYDKDF (reference sequence). CDR3 amino acids: CATSGVAGEGADTQYF. The CDR3, as DNA: TGTGCCACCAGCGGAGTAGCGGGAGAAGGGGCAGATACGCAGTATTTT.

The CDR3 sequence: CASQPSGSFDEQFF. For the CDR3, the DNA is TGTGCCAGTCAGCCTAGCGGGAGTTTTGATGAGCAGTTCTTC. This chain joins TRBV6-1 and TRBJ2-1, with 10 nucleotides matching TRBD2. The germline V gene has CDR1 MNHNS and CDR2 SASEGT. The CDR3 loop spans 14 amino acids. V lost 9 bases to trimming and J lost 8 bases; unmatched junction nucleotides: 10.

The gene calls are TRBV19 and TRBJ2-5, with D tentatively TRBD1 (6 bases). Trimming took off 5 bases at V and 2 bases at J, with 15 bases between the two ends. The CDR3 length is 15 residues. Germline values: CDR1 LNHDA, CDR2 SQIVND (reference sequence). CDR3 region: CASSGSGQAQETQYF. DNA for the CDR3: TGTGCCAGTAGTGGTTCGGGACAAGCACAAGAGACCCAGTACTTC.

The CDR3 DNA is TGTGCCAGCAGCAACGGGACCCACCAAGAGACCCAGTACTTC. Translation gives CASSNGTHQETQYF. This sequence joins TRBV28 and TRBJ2-5, with D perhaps TRBD1 or TRBD2 (5 bases each). This CDR3 has 14 amino acids. Trimming left V 6 bases short and J 0 bases short, with 11 bases between. Germline loops: CDR1 MDHEN, CDR2 SYDVKM.

The chain employs TRBV5-1 and TRBJ1-1; 9 nucleotides align to TRBD1. This CDR3 is built from 13 residues. Germline trimming cut 5 bases from V and 2 bases from J; bases unmatched to any gene: 1. The V gene's germline CDR1 is SGHRS and CDR2 YFSETQ. The CDR3 DNA follows: TGCGCCAGCAGGGACAGGGGAAACACTGAAGCTTTCTTT. Translating gives CASRDRGNTEAFF.

In its sample, this clone was seen once. This chain uses TRBV9 with TRBJ2-7; D is perhaps TRBD1 or TRBD2 (7 bases each). CDR1 is SGDLS, CDR2 YYNGEE, per germline. The V end lost 4 bases, the J end lost 7 bases, and 27 bases lay between the germline ends. There are 17 residues in the CDR3. CDR3 nucleotide sequence: TGTGCCAGCAGCCATCGATCCTCAGGGGGGGATTTGGAAGAGCAGTACTTC. Amino acid sequence: CASSHRSSGGDLEEQYF.